One and the same sample provided the 22 T cell receptor beta chains below, sequenced in a study of regulatory dendritic cells for organ transplantation. Profiled with immunoSEQ multiplex PCR; TCRdb holds only in-frame clones, not every one. The sample shows about 38,000 clones, 80% to 95% of them seen only once. Sequenced material: naive CD8+ T cells from blood. Stated subset: CD45RA+ naive T cells. The receptors derive from a human donor in good health.

V and J are TRBV7-9 and TRBJ1-2; D unclear. CDR1 SEHNR and CDR2 FQNEAQ come from the germline V gene (reference sequence). V lost 8 bases and J lost 3, with 10 bases in between. The CDR3 is 12 amino acids. The CDR3 sequence: CASRRRDYGYTF. CDR3 nucleotides: TGTGCCAGCCGCAGGCGAGACTATGGCTACACCTTC.

This clone occurred once. The gene calls are TRBV27 and TRBJ2-1; D unresolved. The CDR3 sequence is 13 residues long. V was pared by 6 bases and J by 0 bases, with 6 bases between. The germline gives CDR1 MNHEY, CDR2 SMNVEV (reference sequence). The CDR3 sequence: CASRGNSYNEQFF. The CDR3 region has the DNA TGTGCCAGCAGGGGAAACTCCTACAATGAGCAGTTCTTC.

In regard to this clone: A read error may account for a junction end that differs from germline. The chain has TRBV19 and TRBJ2-7; D is perhaps TRBD2 (6 bases). CDR1 and CDR2 from the germline V gene are LNHDA and SQIVND (reference sequence). This CDR3 comprises 15 residues. In DNA, the CDR3 is TGTGCCAGTAGTATAGAGGCGGGGAACTCCAACGAGCAGTACTTC. This sequence encodes CASSIEAGNSNEQYF.

The rearrangement links TRBV6-5 to TRBJ2-7, with D maybe TRBD1 (5 bases). The germline V gene encodes CDR1 MNHEY and CDR2 SVGAGI. The CDR3 totals 13 residues. Between the trimmed V and J ends, which lost 7 bases and 3 bases, there was a span of 13 bases. In nucleotides, the CDR3 is TGTGCCAGCACCAAGAGAGGACACTACGAGCAGTACTTC. It translates to CASTKRGHYEQYF.

CDR3 region: CASSQETGTGAVQETQYF. As DNA, the CDR3 is TGCGCCAGCAGCCAAGAGACCGGGACAGGGGCGGTTCAAGAGACCCAGTACTTC. V usage is TRBV4-3 and J usage is TRBJ2-5, with TRBD1 identical over 10 bases. V shed 0 bases and J 2 bases; nucleotides not matched to a gene: 9. CDR1 is LGHNA, CDR2 YSLEER, per germline. CDR3 size: 18 residues.

This clone was found once. J is TRBJ1-2 and V is TRBV19; D uncertain. Germline V lookup: CDR1 LNHDA, CDR2 SQIVND (reference sequence). V was clipped by 3 bases and J by 4 bases, with 9 bases between them. The CDR3 length is 13 residues. DNA for the CDR3: TGTGCCAGTAGTATCAAAAACTTCTATGGCTACACCTTC. Translating it yields CASSIKNFYGYTF. The full variable domain, completed using reference TRBV19 and TRBJ1-2, is DGGITQSPKYLFRKEGQNVTLSCEQNLNHDAMYWYRQDPGQGLRLIYYSQIVNDFQKGDIAEGYSVSREKKESFPLTVTSAQKNPTAFYLCASSIKNFYGYTFGSGTRLTVV.

The rearrangement uses TRBV13 and TRBJ2-5; a weak D match, TRBD1 (6 bases). This CDR3 comprises 18 residues. Germline CDR1 PRHDT, CDR2 FYEKMQ (reference sequence). V lost 2 bases, J lost 1 base, and 20 bases lay in between. The CDR3, as DNA: TGTGCCAGCAGCTTACGATACTTACAGGGATCCCCCCAAGAGACCCAGTACTTC. As protein: CASSLRYLQGSPQETQYF.

The chain joins TRBV5-6 to TRBJ2-7; TRBD1 or TRBD2 may be the D gene (6 bases each). The CDR3 is made up of 15 amino acids. Germline loops: CDR1 SGHDT, CDR2 YYEEEE. Trimming pared 4 bases from V and 2 bases from J, leaving 16 bases between. As DNA, the CDR3 is TGTGCCAGCAGCCTGGGGGGACACGTAACCTACGAGCAGTACTTC. This sequence encodes CASSLGGHVTYEQYF.

The gene calls are TRBV7-3 and TRBJ1-1; D not resolved. Germline CDR1 SGHTA, CDR2 FQGTGA. The CDR3 totals 18 residues. Trimming pared 2 bases from V and 0 bases from J, leaving 19 bases between. The CDR3 loop reads CASSLGVEDGTLNTEAFF. CDR3 sequence (DNA): TGTGCCAGCAGCTTAGGGGTGGAAGACGGAACCCTGAACACTGAAGCTTTCTTT.

The V and J genes are TRBV9 and TRBJ2-7; 8 bases are a match to TRBD2. CDR3 size: 15 residues. Germline assignment: CDR1 SGDLS and CDR2 YYNGEE. The V and J ends lost 0 bases and 2 bases, in that order; junction bases with no gene match: 4. In DNA, the CDR3 is TGTGCCAGCAGCGTAGGAATCGGGGGGGCCTACGAGCAGTACTTC. Encoded protein: CASSVGIGGAYEQYF.

The chain links TRBV9 to TRBJ1-2; no definite D call. The CDR3 totals 17 residues. V was shortened by 1 base and J by 4 bases, with 20 bases between the two germline ends. CDR1 SGDLS and CDR2 YYNGEE come from the germline V gene. CDR3 residues: CASSVHDSGSLPYGYTF. The CDR3 DNA follows: TGTGCCAGCAGCGTACATGATTCGGGGAGCCTTCCCTATGGCTACACCTTC.

The V gene is TRBV7-9, the J gene TRBJ2-1; a weak D match, TRBD2 (5 bases). CDR1 SEHNR and CDR2 FQNEAQ come from the germline V gene (reference sequence). The V end was cut by 8 bases, the J end by 7 bases, with 18 bases between. The length of the CDR3 is 14 residues. CDR3 amino acids: CASLPWERANEQFF. The DNA of the CDR3 is TGTGCCAGCCTCCCTTGGGAGCGAGCGAATGAGCAGTTCTTC.

J is TRBJ2-5 and V is TRBV7-9, with D hard to call. V was cut by 4 bases and J by 1 base, with 7 bases left in between. The CDR3 is 13 amino acids. The germline CDR1 and CDR2 sequences are SEHNR and FQNEAQ (reference sequence). The CDR3 DNA sequence: TGTGCCAGCAGCTCCTCAGGCCAAGAGACCCAGTACTTC. This codes for CASSSSGQETQYF.

The chain combines TRBV7-9 with TRBJ2-7; the D gene is possibly TRBD2 (5 bases). The ends were cut back, 5 bases at V and 4 bases at J, with 12 bases in the middle. The CDR3 is 13 residues long. Germline V lookup: CDR1 SEHNR, CDR2 FQNEAQ (reference sequence). The CDR3 DNA sequence: TGTGCCAGCAGCCCCTCCCGGGGATACGAGCAGTACTTC. This sequence encodes CASSPSRGYEQYF.

This clone appeared once. The genes are TRBV7-8 and TRBJ2-7; no definite D call. Trimming pared 8 bases from V and 6 bases from J, leaving 14 bases between. The CDR3 totals 12 residues. Germline V CDR1 and CDR2: SGHVS, FQNEAQ. The CDR3 bases are TGTGCCAGCCTGCCAGATGGGTCCGAGCAGTACTTC. It encodes CASLPDGSEQYF. Using reference TRBV7-8 and TRBJ2-7 for the parts outside the CDR3, the full variable domain is GAGVSQSPRYKVAKRGQDVALRCDPISGHVSLFWYQQALGQGPEFLTYFQNEAQLDKSGLPSDRFFAERPEGSVSTLKIQRTQQEDSAVYLCASLPDGSEQYFGPGTRLTVT.

This chain joins TRBV27 and TRBJ2-2; D gene ambiguous. The CDR3 is made up of 14 amino acids. Germline V gives CDR1 MNHEY, CDR2 SMNVEV (reference sequence). The germline V and J ends were trimmed by 3 bases and 5 bases, with 10 bases remaining between them. The CDR3 sequence: CASSFGLGTGELFF. DNA of the CDR3: TGTGCCAGCAGTTTTGGGCTTGGGACCGGGGAGCTGTTTTTT.

The chain carries TRBV7-8 and TRBJ2-5; possible D gene TRBD2, 6 bases. Germline-derived CDR1 and CDR2 are SGHVS and FQNEAQ. The CDR3 extends over 14 amino acids. Trimming took 1 base from V and 7 from J, leaving 13 bases between them. The DNA of the CDR3 is TGTGCCAGCAGCTTAGTATCCCCGGAGGGGACCCAGTACTTC. Protein sequence: CASSLVSPEGTQYF.

This clone was counted a single time. This chain connects TRBV7-9 to TRBJ2-1; 10 bases agree with TRBD2. The length of the CDR3 is 14 residues. Trimming at V came to 4 bases and at J to 7 bases, leaving 4 bases not matched to a gene. CDR1 and CDR2 (germline): SEHNR, FQNEAQ (reference sequence). The CDR3 DNA reads as TGTGCCAGCAGCTCCTGGACTAGCGGTAATGAGCAGTTCTTC. Encoded protein: CASSSWTSGNEQFF.

This chain links TRBV6-5 with TRBJ1-1; 7 nucleotides line up with TRBD1. Trimming at V came to 1 base and at J to 6 bases, leaving 8 bases not matched to a gene. In germline, CDR1 is MNHEY, CDR2 SVGAGI. This CDR3 is built from 15 residues. DNA of the CDR3: TGTGCCAGCAGTTACTTCGGGCAGGGGGTGCCTGAAGCTTTCTTT. Its protein is CASSYFGQGVPEAFF.

The chain uses TRBV27 and TRBJ2-3; no firm D call. Germline V gene data show CDR1 as MNHEY and CDR2 as SMNVEV (reference sequence). CDR3 length equals 15 residues. V was clipped by 5 bases and J by 0 bases, with 12 bases between them. CDR3 sequence reads: CASSLGSPSTDTQYF. Written as DNA, the CDR3 is TGTGCCAGCAGTCTTGGCAGTCCTAGCACAGATACGCAGTATTTT.

The chain joins TRBV7-2 to TRBJ2-1; 10 bases line up with TRBD2. V lost 2 bases, J lost 2 bases, and 6 bases stayed unmatched. This CDR3 is built from 17 residues. Per the germline V gene, CDR1 is SGHTA and CDR2 is FQGNSA. The CDR3 reads CASSLPLTSGTYNEQFF. DNA for the CDR3: TGTGCCAGCAGCTTACCGCTTACTAGCGGGACCTACAATGAGCAGTTCTTC.

The CDR3 DNA follows: TGTGCCAGCGGGGACGCAAGCTCCTACAATGAGCAGTTCTTC. It translates to CASGDASSYNEQFF. The rearrangement uses TRBV27 and TRBJ2-1, with D perhaps being TRBD1 or TRBD2 (5 bases each). The CDR3 has 14 residues. Trimming stripped 8 bases from V and 0 bases from J, with 11 bases between. CDR1 is MNHEY and CDR2 is SMNVEV in the germline V gene (reference sequence).